Listed below are T cell receptor beta chains from one sample, sequenced in a study of neurological immune-mediated disorders. TCRdb passed the 5' RACE reads through MiXCR, listing each CDR3 protein once. The sample holds tens of thousands of distinct CDR3 sequences, 2.5% seen once. The sample consisted of PBMCs. The source of these receptors is a man aged 45 to 65 with multiple sclerosis. Both conserved end residues are part of each CDR3. D genes are given only for firm matches. Rows may omit the clone size; those that give it use once, few, many or a size class.

.	TRBV19	many	TRBJ2-2	CASSKIDTGELFF	TGTGCCAGTAGCAAAATCGACACCGGGGAGCTGTTTTTT
.	TRBV5-1	many	TRBJ2-5	CASSLLVDEETQYF	TGCGCCAGCAGCTTGTTGGTAGACGAAGAGACCCAGTACTTC
.	TRBV7-9	many	TRBJ2-3	CASSLPGYLDTQYF	TGTGCCAGCAGCTTACCAGGGTATTTAGATACGCAGTATTTT
.	TRBV27	.	TRBJ1-6	CASSPTRHNSPLHF	TGTGCCAGCAGTCCCACGAGGCATAATTCACCCCTCCACTTT
.	TRBV12-3/TRBV12-4	many	TRBJ1-1	CASSLAPNTEAFF	TGTGCCAGCAGCCTCGCCCCGAACACTGAAGCTTTCTTT
TRBD1	TRBV28	many	TRBJ1-5	CASSPQDRGQPQHF	TGTGCCAGCAGTCCTCAGGACAGGGGTCAGCCCCAGCATTTT
TRBD2	TRBV20-1	many	TRBJ2-1	CSARQTRLAGSNEQFF	TGCAGTGCTAGACAGACAAGACTAGCGGGGAGCAATGAGCAGTTCTTC
TRBD1	TRBV12-3/TRBV12-4	medium-sized	TRBJ2-3	CASSLHRGRRDTQYF	TGTGCCAGCAGTTTACACAGGGGGAGAAGAGATACGCAGTATTTT
.	TRBV5-4	many	TRBJ1-1	CASSGAGTKGAFF	TGTGCCAGCAGCGGGGCCGGGACCAAGGGGGCTTTCTTT
.	TRBV12-3/TRBV12-4	many	TRBJ1-1	CASSSLTREAFF	TGTGCCAGCAGTTCACTAACAAGAGAAGCTTTCTTT
.	TRBV12-3/TRBV12-4	many	TRBJ2-7	CASSLHNTYEQYF	TGTGCCAGCAGTTTACATAACACCTACGAGCAGTACTTC
.	TRBV5-1	many	TRBJ1-1	CASSFLGTDTEAFF	TGCGCCAGCAGCTTCCTGGGAACTGACACTGAAGCTTTCTTT
.	TRBV6-5	many	TRBJ2-3	CASSGGRKDTQYF	TGTGCCAGCAGTGGGGGCCGGAAGGATACGCAGTATTTT
TRBD1	TRBV5-1	many	TRBJ1-3	CASSPSRDRAGNGNTIYF	TGCGCCAGCAGCCCGTCCCGGGACAGGGCGGGAAATGGAAACACCATATATTTT
.	TRBV20-1	many	TRBJ2-7	CSASAGTNLGEQYF	TGCAGTGCTAGCGCCGGGACAAACCTAGGCGAGCAGTACTTC
.	TRBV7-9	many	TRBJ2-3	CASSPTGSRTDTQYF	TGTGCCAGCAGCCCTACAGGGTCCCGCACAGATACGCAGTATTTT
TRBD2	TRBV7-9	many	TRBJ2-1	CASSFVPGLAPLEQFF	TGTGCCAGCAGCTTCGTACCGGGACTAGCCCCTCTTGAGCAGTTCTTC
.	TRBV4-1	.	TRBJ2-1	CASQHNEQFF	TGCGCCAGCCAACACAATGAGCAGTTCTTC
.	TRBV7-2	many	TRBJ1-1	CASSLQNTEAFF	TGTGCCAGCAGCTTACAGAACACTGAAGCTTTCTTT